The rows below give T cell receptor beta chains drawn from one sample of a study of blood T cell repertoires in COVID-19. Some clones are missing from TCRdb's copy, which holds only in-frame ones; the method was immunoSEQ multiplex PCR. The sample has tens of thousands of clones; approximately 89% are singletons. Sequencing input: peripheral blood. All receptors come from a woman in her sixties or seventies with acute or convalescent COVID-19. CDR3s include the opening cysteine and the closing phenylalanine or tryptophan. D genes are given only for firm matches. Not all rows give a size; the values are once, few, many and, for expanded clones, a class.

D gene,J gene,V gene,clone size,CDR3 DNA,CDR3 protein
-,TRBJ2-1,TRBV7-2,-,TGTGCCAGCAGCTTAGTTATAGCGAGAGCGGAGGAGCAGTTCTTC,CASSLVIARAEEQFF
-,TRBJ2-5,TRBV9,-,TGTGCCAGCAGCGTAGAACTAGTGGGCCAGACCCAGTACTTC,CASSVELVGQTQYF
-,TRBJ1-6,TRBV27,-,TGTGCCAGCAGTAGGTGGGGGCAAGAATTCACCCTCCACTTT,CASSRWGQEFTLHF
TRBD2,TRBJ2-5,TRBV18,-,TGTGCCAGCTCACTTACTAGCGGGGGGAGTGAGACCCAGTACTTC,CASSLTSGGSETQYF
-,TRBJ1-1,TRBV30,-,TGTGCCTGGAGCGAGGAAATCAGTGAAGCTTTCTTT,CAWSEEISEAFF
-,TRBJ2-3,TRBV19,-,TGTGCCAGTAAGGGTCTAGCTAGCACAGATACGCAGTATTTT,CASKGLASTDTQYF
-,TRBJ1-2,TRBV9,-,TGTGCCAGCAGCTACCTCGGGACAAGCTATGGCTACACCTTC,CASSYLGTSYGYTF
-,TRBJ1-5,TRBV7-2,-,TGTGCCAGCAGCTCAGGTTACAATCAGCCCCAGCATTTT,CASSSGYNQPQHF
TRBD1,TRBJ1-5,TRBV6-2/TRBV6-3,once,TGTGCCAGCAGTCTCTCTCGAGCGACAGGGCTTAAGGGCAATCAGCCCCAGCATTTT,CASSLSRATGLKGNQPQHF
TRBD2,TRBJ2-4,TRBV29-1,-,TGCAGCGTATCCCCCAGCGGGAGGGCCGGAAACATTCAGTACTTC,CSVSPSGRAGNIQYF
-,TRBJ2-5,TRBV12-3/TRBV12-4,-,TGTGCCAGCAGGCCGACAGGAGCCAAGACCCAGTACTTC,CASRPTGAKTQYF
-,TRBJ1-5,TRBV10-1,few,TGCGCCAGCAGCGACAGCCTCAATCAGCCCCAGCATTTT,CASSDSLNQPQHF
TRBD2,TRBJ2-2,TRBV7-3,-,TGTGCCAGCAGCTCGGGACTAGCGGGAGTTGGTACCGGGGAGCTGTTTTTT,CASSSGLAGVGTGELFF
TRBD2,TRBJ2-5,TRBV7-2,-,TGTGCCAGCAAAACTATCGGCGGGGGGCAAGAGACCCAGTACTTC,CASKTIGGGQETQYF
TRBD2,TRBJ2-3,TRBV7-8,-,TGTGCCAGCAGCTCTAGCGGGAGCACAGATACGCAGTATTTT,CASSSSGSTDTQYF
-,TRBJ1-1,TRBV7-9,-,TGTGCCAGCAGCTCCCAAGCCCCGGGAGGGAACACTGAAGCTTTCTTT,CASSSQAPGGNTEAFF
-,TRBJ2-3,TRBV12-3/TRBV12-4,once,TGTGCCAGCATCGGTAGCGGCACAGATACGCAGTATTTT,CASIGSGTDTQYF
TRBD1,TRBJ2-3,TRBV19,-,TGTGCCAGTAGTTGGGACAGCCCCACAGATACGCAGTATTTT,CASSWDSPTDTQYF
TRBD1,TRBJ2-2,TRBV7-9,-,TGTGCCAGCAGCTTCCGGGGACAGGGATTTCACGGGGAGCTGTTTTTT,CASSFRGQGFHGELFF
TRBD1,TRBJ2-5,TRBV10-3,once,TGTGCCATCAGTGGACAGGGTAAAGGAGAGACCCAGTACTTC,CAISGQGKGETQYF
TRBD2,TRBJ2-3,TRBV4-3,-,TGCGCCAGCAGCCCTCGGACTAGCGGGTATTTAGATACGCAGTATTTT,CASSPRTSGYLDTQYF
-,TRBJ2-3,TRBV5-4,few,TGTGCCAGCAGCCCCCCCGGGGAAGGAGCAGATACGCAGTATTTT,CASSPPGEGADTQYF
TRBD1,TRBJ2-5,TRBV6-5,-,TGTGCCAGCGGCACAGGGGTCGAGACCCAGTACTTC,CASGTGVETQYF
-,TRBJ1-6,TRBV6-6,few,TGTGCCAGCAGTTACCTTAATTCACCCCTCCACTTT,CASSYLNSPLHF
TRBD1,TRBJ1-6,TRBV7-9,-,TGTGCCAGCAGCTTAGAACAGGGGTGGGATTCACCCCTCCACTTT,CASSLEQGWDSPLHF
TRBD1,TRBJ1-4,TRBV6-5,-,TGTGCCAGCAGTTTACAGGGGGCTAATGAAAAACTGTTTTTT,CASSLQGANEKLFF
TRBD2,TRBJ2-2,TRBV2,-,TGTGCCAGCAGTGATACTAGCGGGGGGTATTTCGGGGAGCTGTTTTTT,CASSDTSGGYFGELFF
-,TRBJ2-2,TRBV7-3,once,TGTGCCAGCAGCCAGGGCGGGAACACCGGGGAGCTGTTTTTT,CASSQGGNTGELFF
TRBD1,TRBJ2-4,TRBV18,once,TGTGCCAGCTCACCCGGGACAGCTTACGACACGGCCAAAAACATTCAGTACTTC,CASSPGTAYDTAKNIQYF
-,TRBJ1-6,TRBV27,-,TGTGCCAGCAGTTTCACAGGGCATAATTCACCCCTCCACTTT,CASSFTGHNSPLHF
-,TRBJ1-2,TRBV7-2,-,TGTGCCAGCAGCTTAGGGGGCGATAACTATGGCTACACCTTC,CASSLGGDNYGYTF
TRBD1,TRBJ2-5,TRBV5-1,-,TGCGCCAGCAGCTCCGGCCCACAGGGGGAGACCCAGTACTTC,CASSSGPQGETQYF
-,TRBJ1-6,TRBV3-1/TRBV3-2,-,TGTGCCAGCAGCCAGGCGGGTCCCAGAAATTCACCCCTCCACTTT,CASSQAGPRNSPLHF
-,TRBJ2-5,TRBV7-6,-,TGTGCCAGCAGCCCCCCTCAAGAGACCCAGTACTTC,CASSPPQETQYF
TRBD1,TRBJ2-6,TRBV6-2/TRBV6-3,few,TGTGCCAGCAGTTCGGGACAGATATCTGTCCTGACTTTC,CASSSGQISVLTF
-,TRBJ2-4,TRBV18,-,TGTGCCAGCTCACCACCGCGGAAGGGGTCCAAAAACATTCAGTACTTC,CASSPPRKGSKNIQYF
-,TRBJ1-5,TRBV4-1,-,TGCGCCAGCAGCCAAGAATACGGACTGATCAATCAGCCCCAGCATTTT,CASSQEYGLINQPQHF
TRBD2,TRBJ2-3,TRBV10-3,-,TGTGCCATCAGTGAGACTAGCGAGGCCGCAGATACGCAGTATTTT,CAISETSEAADTQYF
TRBD1,TRBJ1-5,TRBV7-8,-,TGTGCCAGCAGCTTACCAGGGGGTTTCTTCAATCAGCCCCAGCATTTT,CASSLPGGFFNQPQHF
-,TRBJ1-5,TRBV18,-,TGTGCCAGCTCACCAGCGGGCAATCAGCCCCAGCATTTT,CASSPAGNQPQHF
TRBD2,TRBJ2-2,TRBV7-8,-,TGTGCCAGCAGCTTCAAACTAGCGGGGAGCGCGAACACCGGGGAGCTGTTTTTT,CASSFKLAGSANTGELFF
TRBD1,TRBJ1-1,TRBV25-1,-,TGTGCCAGCAGTGAGCGGGACAGAGCCTTGAACACTGAAGCTTTCTTT,CASSERDRALNTEAFF
TRBD2,TRBJ2-1,TRBV4-2,-,TGTGCCAGCAGCCAAGATAGTACTGCGGGAGTCTACAATGAGCAGTTCTTC,CASSQDSTAGVYNEQFF
-,TRBJ1-1,TRBV19,once,TGTGCCAGTCTTGAGGCCGGAGTTACCATGAACACTGAAGCTTTCTTT,CASLEAGVTMNTEAFF